The clone carrying this T cell receptor beta chain was seen at least ten times. Time point denoted: after trial treatment. Treatment defined: LDRT plus nivolumab, ipilimumab, low-dose cyclophosphamide and aspirin (RACIN trial). The sample is drawn from a study of low-dose radiotherapy and immunotherapy resistance in tumors. Primers targeting TRAV and TRBV primed first-strand cDNA, covering alpha and beta chains. TCR amplification ran roughly 21 PCR cycles using constant-region and V-primer adapter primers. TCRdb used MiXCR to reprocess the reads, holding one entry per CDR3 protein. This sample has around 84,000 distinct CDR3 sequences, with less than 20% found just once. CDR3 length equals 15 residues. Germline CDR1 and CDR2: MGHRA and YSYEKL. Deletions cut 0 bases from V and 5 bases from J, with 14 bases between.

This TCR was recovered from a male donor with prostate cancer. V usage is TRBV4-1 and J usage is TRBJ2-7, with D uncertain. This sample comprised PBMCs, obtained after low-dose radiotherapy plus immunotherapy. The CDR3, as DNA: TGCGCCAGCAGCCAAGATCCGCTCAACCCCAACGAGCAGTACTTC. It yields the protein CASSQDPLNPNEQYF.